One and the same sample provided the 26 T cell receptor beta chains below, sequenced in a study of CD8 T cells in Susac syndrome. After extraction with the RNeasy kit, roughly 0.45 to 1 ug of the RNA was reverse transcribed using random hexamers. TCRdb reprocessed the immunoSEQ multiplex PCR reads via MiXCR and lists one record per CDR3 protein. The data show 300,000 or so distinct CDR3 sequences, with 90% to 95% seen just once and approximately 0.065% held by the top ten. The sequencing input was CD4+ T cells from PBMCs. The receptors were sampled from a human donor with multiple sclerosis.

This chain joins TRBV7-2 and TRBJ2-3; D gene ambiguous. CDR3 size: 15 residues. Germline V lookup: CDR1 SGHTA, CDR2 FQGNSA. Deletions cut 4 bases from V and 0 bases from J, with 11 bases between. This chain's CDR3 is CASSSSLASTDTQYF. CDR3 DNA sequence: TGTGCCAGCAGCTCCTCCCTTGCTAGCACAGATACGCAGTATTTT.

The V call is TRBV14, the J call TRBJ2-7; no clear D. CDR1 and CDR2 (germline): SGHDN, FVKESK. This CDR3 contains 17 residues. Trimming took off 1 base at V and 1 base at J, with 17 bases between the two ends. CDR3 bases: TGTGCCAGCAGCCAAGGAAGCCGCGGAGCTCGGTCCTACGAGCAGTACTTC. It translates to CASSQGSRGARSYEQYF.

The genes are TRBV6-5 and TRBJ1-1; D possibly corresponds to TRBD1 (5 bases). Deletions cut 2 bases from V and 1 base from J, with 8 bases between. Germline lookup yields CDR1 MNHEY and CDR2 SVGAGI. The CDR3 spans 14 residues. CDR3 sequence: CASSYRDQNTEAFF. The CDR3 DNA follows: TGTGCCAGCAGTTACCGGGACCAGAACACTGAAGCTTTCTTT.

This chain uses TRBV10-1 with TRBJ2-7; 8 positions agree with TRBD2. Unmatched junction bases numbered 22, after V lost 10 bases and J lost 5 bases. The CDR3 is made up of 17 amino acids. Germline V gene lookup returns CDR1 WNHNN and CDR2 SYGVQD (reference sequence). This CDR3 reads CATTAPPREGIHHEQYF. The CDR3 region has the DNA TGCGCCACTACGGCCCCCCCTCGGGAGGGCATCCACCACGAGCAGTACTTC.

J is TRBJ2-5 and V is TRBV20-1; D is undetermined. From germline, CDR1 is DFQATT and CDR2 SNEGSKA (reference sequence). The CDR3 contains 13 residues. V lost 3 bases and J 5 bases, leaving 13 bases between the germline ends. CDR3 loop: CSASLPPSETQYF. The CDR3 nucleotides are TGCAGTGCTAGCCTCCCGCCCTCGGAGACCCAGTACTTC.

The chain links TRBV12-3 or TRBV12-4 to TRBJ2-7; tentatively, D is TRBD2 (6 bases). The CDR3 covers 15 residues. The ends were cut back, 0 bases at V and 2 bases at J, with 11 bases in the middle. The CDR3 sequence is CASSLALDYAYEQYF. In DNA form, the CDR3 reads TGTGCCAGCAGTTTAGCGTTGGACTACGCCTACGAGCAGTACTTC.

The J gene is TRBJ1-5, the V gene TRBV6-1, with D perhaps matching TRBD1 (6 bases). Trimming shortened V by 7 bases and J by 6 bases, and 13 bases separated the two germline ends. The germline gives CDR1 MNHNS, CDR2 SASEGT. This CDR3 is built from 13 residues. This CDR3 reads CASNDRPSQPQHF. The DNA of the CDR3 is TGTGCCAGCAATGACAGGCCGAGTCAGCCCCAGCATTTT.

The chain is built from TRBV4-1 and TRBJ1-6, with a tentative D call TRBD1 (5 bases). The CDR3 contains 16 residues. The V gene lost 5 bases and the J gene lost 7 bases, with 18 bases spanning the gap. The V gene's germline CDR1 is MGHRA and CDR2 YSYEKL. DNA of the CDR3: TGCGCCAGCAGCTCACTGCCGGGACGGTTAAATTCACCCCTCCACTTT. Protein product: CASSSLPGRLNSPLHF.

The chain joins TRBV7-3 to TRBJ2-6; D not resolved. The CDR3 is 16 amino acids. V was trimmed by 5 bases and J by 4 bases, leaving 15 bases between them. Germline V lookup: CDR1 SGHTA, CDR2 FQGTGA. The CDR3 spells CASSLPLGSGANVLTF. The CDR3 DNA follows: TGTGCCAGCAGCCTACCTTTAGGCTCCGGGGCCAACGTCCTGACTTTC.

The genes are TRBV20-1 and TRBJ1-5; TRBD1 agrees at 9 bases. The CDR3 length is 16 residues. V was pared by 6 bases and J by 4 bases, with 13 bases of the junction left unmatched. Germline loops: CDR1 DFQATT, CDR2 SNEGSKA (reference sequence). CDR3 bases: TGCAGTGCCATCACAGGGGGCTCCCTCCTTAATCAGCCCCAGCATTTT. It codes for CSAITGGSLLNQPQHF.

The CDR3 here is CASSLVLATGELFF. The CDR3 DNA reads TGTGCCAGCAGCTTAGTATTGGCCACCGGGGAGCTGTTTTTT. This chain links TRBV7-2 with TRBJ2-2; D is uncertain. CDR3 length equals 14 residues. From germline, CDR1 is SGHTA and CDR2 FQGNSA. The germline V and J ends were trimmed by 1 base and 4 bases, with 7 bases remaining between them.

The chain employs TRBV30 and TRBJ2-7; the match to TRBD2 covers 7 bases. Germline CDR1 reads GTSNPN; CDR2 reads SVGIG (reference sequence). Trimming took 3 bases from V and 0 from J; bases not matched to a gene: 5. The CDR3 is 14 residues long. The CDR3 is CAWSPGLTSYEQYF. In DNA, the CDR3 is TGTGCCTGGAGCCCGGGACTAACCTCCTACGAGCAGTACTTC.

The chain couples TRBV12-3 or TRBV12-4 to TRBJ2-4, with D perhaps matching TRBD1 (7 bases). Trimming pared 7 bases from V and 8 bases from J, leaving 12 bases between. The CDR3 extends over 12 amino acids. Written as DNA, the CDR3 is TGTGCCAGCATGGGACAGCGGGACATTCAGTACTTC. Its protein is CASMGQRDIQYF.

The J gene is TRBJ2-2, the V gene TRBV20-1; 7 bases agree with TRBD2. CDR3 length: 15 residues. The trim removed 2 bases at V and 6 bases at J, leaving 9 bases unmatched. CDR1 and CDR2 (germline): DFQATT, SNEGSKA (reference sequence). The CDR3 loop is CSARFGGGPPGELFF. In DNA form, the CDR3 reads TGCAGTGCTAGATTTGGGGGAGGGCCCCCCGGGGAGCTGTTTTTT.

The V call is TRBV30, the J call TRBJ1-3; D remains unclear. Per germline, CDR1 GTSNPN and CDR2 SVGIG (reference sequence). Trimming left V 3 bases short and J 0 bases short, with 12 bases between. The CDR3 contains 15 residues. The CDR3 coding sequence is TGTGCCTGGAGAAAGGGATTATTCTCTGGAAACACCATATATTTT. Protein product: CAWRKGLFSGNTIYF.

The gene calls are TRBV11-3 and TRBJ2-6, with D tentatively TRBD1 (6 bases). The ends were cut back, 5 bases at V and 1 base at J, with 9 bases in the middle. Germline assignment: CDR1 SGHNT and CDR2 YENEEA. The CDR3 contains 15 residues. The CDR3 is CASSKGGSGANVLTF. For the CDR3, the DNA is TGTGCCAGCAGCAAAGGGGGTTCTGGGGCCAACGTCCTGACTTTC. The variable domain in full, with the rest retrieved from reference TRBV11-3 and TRBJ2-6, is EAGVVQSPRYKIIEKKQPVAFWCNPISGHNTLYWYLQNLGQGPELLIRYENEEAVDDSQLPKDRFSAERLKGVDSTLKIQPAELGDSAVYLCASSKGGSGANVLTFGAGSRLTVL.

The chain is built from TRBV2 and TRBJ1-2, with TRBD1 matching 11 bases. With 4 bases clipped from V and 5 bases from J, the junction kept 3 bases outside the gene matches. This CDR3 is built from 14 residues. CDR1 is SNHLY, CDR2 FYNNEI, per germline. DNA for the CDR3: TGTGCCAGCAGTGTAGGACAGGGGGCGTATGGCTACACCTTC. This codes for CASSVGQGAYGYTF.

V and J are TRBV19 and TRBJ2-3; 12 nucleotides line up with TRBD2. CDR3 length equals 16 residues. V was pared by 6 bases and J by 4 bases, with 8 bases of the junction left unmatched. In germline, CDR1 is LNHDA, CDR2 SQIVND (reference sequence). CDR3 loop: CASSLRLAGAPDTQYF. CDR3 bases: TGTGCCAGTAGCCTCCGACTAGCGGGGGCCCCAGATACGCAGTATTTT. Using reference TRBV19 and TRBJ2-3 for the parts outside the CDR3, the full variable domain is DGGITQSPKYLFRKEGQNVTLSCEQNLNHDAMYWYRQDPGQGLRLIYYSQIVNDFQKGDIAEGYSVSREKKESFPLTVTSAQKNPTAFYLCASSLRLAGAPDTQYFGPGTRLTVL.

V gene TRBV5-1 combines with J gene TRBJ2-5, with 11 bases fitting TRBD1. This CDR3 has 14 residues. Trimming took 4 bases from V and 5 from J; bases not matched to a gene: 4. In germline, CDR1 is SGHRS, CDR2 YFSETQ. The CDR3 loop reads CASSRGQGEETQYF. The CDR3 DNA reads TGCGCCAGCAGCCGGGGACAGGGGGAGGAGACCCAGTACTTC.

This clonotype was picked up one time. The chain employs TRBV2 and TRBJ2-2, with 12 bases that match TRBD2. The CDR3 spans 17 residues. Per germline, CDR1 SNHLY and CDR2 FYNNEI. The junction had 10 bases not matched to a gene; V was cut back by 5 bases and J by 6 bases. The CDR3 region is CASSRASGGAFSGELFF. The CDR3 nucleotides are TGTGCCAGCAGTCGCGCTAGCGGGGGGGCCTTCTCCGGGGAGCTGTTTTTT.

The J gene is TRBJ2-3, the V gene TRBV7-9, with TRBD2 matching over 11 bases. Germline V gives CDR1 SEHNR, CDR2 FQNEAQ (reference sequence). This CDR3 region has 15 residues. Trimming at V came to 5 bases and at J to 2 bases, leaving 3 bases not matched to a gene. The CDR3, as DNA: TGTGCCAGCAGCCCGGGACTAGCGGTCACAGATACGCAGTATTTT. It encodes CASSPGLAVTDTQYF.

The chain is built from TRBV5-6 and TRBJ1-6; D remains ambiguous. Trimming removed 4 bases from V and 3 bases from J, with 14 bases in between. The CDR3 consists of 16 residues. Looked up from germline, CDR1 is SGHDT and CDR2 is YYEEEE. CDR3 bases: TGTGCCAGCAGCCGACACACTCAACTCTATAATTCACCCCTCCACTTT. Translated: CASSRHTQLYNSPLHF. Supplemented by reference TRBV5-6 and TRBJ1-6, the full variable domain reads DAGVTQSPTHLIKTRGQQVTLRCSPKSGHDTVSWYQQALGQGPQFIFQYYEEEERQRGNFPDRFSGHQFPNYSSELNVNALLLGDSALYLCASSRHTQLYNSPLHFGNGTRLTVT.

The chain couples TRBV14 to TRBJ1-3; TRBD1 might be the D (5 bases). Germline CDR1 and CDR2: SGHDN and FVKESK. Trimming took off 8 bases at V and 0 bases at J, with 17 bases between the two ends. There are 16 residues in the CDR3. CDR3 sequence (DNA): TGTGCCAGCCGGGAGTCGGGGACTCACTCTGGAAACACCATATATTTT. This translates into CASRESGTHSGNTIYF. Complete variable domain (other parts from reference TRBV14 and TRBJ1-3): EAGVTQFPSHSVIEKGQTVTLRCDPISGHDNLYWYRRVMGKEIKFLLHFVKESKQDESGMPNNRFLAERTGGTYSTLKVQPAELEDSGVYFCASRESGTHSGNTIYFGEGSWLTVV.

The rearrangement joins TRBV30 to TRBJ2-7; the match to TRBD2 covers 9 bases. Trimming removed 4 bases from V and 4 bases from J; junction bases left unmatched: 14. The germline V gene encodes CDR1 GTSNPN and CDR2 SVGIG (reference sequence). The CDR3 runs to 16 residues. The CDR3 DNA is TGTGCCTGGAAAGCGGGGGGCGTACTAACGAGGTACGAGCAGTACTTC. Amino acids: CAWKAGGVLTRYEQYF.

This chain links TRBV12-3 or TRBV12-4 with TRBJ1-1, with D perhaps TRBD1 (5 bases). V gave up 4 bases and J gave up 8 bases, with 11 bases separating them. The CDR3 is 12 residues long. CDR3 nucleotides: TGTGCCAGCAGTTCAGGGCCAGCCGAAGCTTTCTTT. Encoded protein: CASSSGPAEAFF.

This chain joins TRBV29-1 and TRBJ1-2, with TRBD1 matching over 7 bases. The CDR3 contains 13 residues. The germline V gene has CDR1 SQVTM and CDR2 ANQGSEA. Trimming cost V 4 bases and J 4 bases; bases outside gene matches: 6. This chain's CDR3 is CSVVQGTTYGYTF. In nucleotides, the CDR3 is TGCAGCGTTGTACAGGGGACTACCTATGGCTACACCTTC.